The 24 T cell receptor beta chains reported below all come from one sample, sequenced in a study of Graves' ophthalmopathy and Graves' hyperthyroidism. The TCR beta CDR3 regions underwent amplification from RNA transcripts. First-round RT-PCR relied on HTBI primers, and a second-round multiplex PCR came next. TCRdb independently ran MiXCR on the multiplex PCR reads; one entry per CDR3 protein. The repertoire holds hundreds of thousands of distinct CDR3 sequences, around 21% seen once, with 2.5% to 3% in the top ten. What was sequenced was peripheral blood. All receptors derive from a young woman with stable Graves' hyperthyroidism.

Regarding this clonotype: Compared with germline, one end of the junction differs, possibly owing to a read error. The chain carries TRBV7-2 and TRBJ2-5, with D perhaps TRBD1 or TRBD2 (5 bases each). This CDR3 has 11 residues. Germline loops: CDR1 SGHTA, CDR2 FQGNSA. The CDR3 DNA reads TGTGCCAGCAGCTTGGCGGGTCAAGGGGACTTC. It encodes CASSLAGQGDF.

The sample holds many counts of this clonotype. V usage is TRBV4-3 and J usage is TRBJ2-7; D perhaps matches TRBD2 (5 bases). This CDR3 is 15 amino acids long. Trimming removed 1 base from V and 3 bases from J, with 13 bases in between. The germline V gene has CDR1 LGHNA and CDR2 YSLEER. The CDR3 sequence: CASSQALGVGYEQYF. Written as DNA, the CDR3 is TGCGCCAGCAGCCAAGCCCTCGGGGTAGGCTACGAGCAGTACTTC.

This clonotype was seen many times. The genes are TRBV6-2 or TRBV6-3 and TRBJ2-2; 9 positions agree with TRBD1. Germline CDR1 is MNHEY and CDR2 is SVGEGT. J was trimmed by 4 bases and V by 11 bases; bases with no gene match: 8. The CDR3 length is 14 residues. The CDR3 spells CACDRGFGTGELFF. The CDR3 DNA follows: TGTGCCTGCGACAGGGGGTTCGGCACCGGGGAGCTGTTTTTT.

A note on this clonotype: A clone one base away is much larger, so this may be a read error. The V call is TRBV28, the J call TRBJ1-2, with D possibly being TRBD1 (6 bases). V was trimmed by 10 bases and J by 8 bases, leaving 26 bases between them. There are 15 residues in the CDR3. The germline V gene encodes CDR1 MDHEN and CDR2 SYDVKM. The DNA for the CDR3 is TGTGCCATCAACCCTGTTGGGAAGGGGGGCGCAGGCTACACCTTC. It specifies CAINPVGKGGAGYTF.

This chain links TRBV24-1 with TRBJ2-5, with 8 bases that match TRBD1. Germline CDR1 reads KGHDR; CDR2 reads SFDVKD. V gave up 4 bases and J gave up 4 bases; unmatched junction bases: 13. The CDR3 runs to 17 residues. The CDR3 bases are TGTGCCACCAGTGACCGAAAAGACAGGGGTGAGAGAGAGACCCAGTACTTC. Protein sequence: CATSDRKDRGERETQYF.

V and J are TRBV27 and TRBJ1-2; D is undetermined. V lost 3 bases and J 2 bases, leaving 7 bases between the germline ends. Germline CDR1 is MNHEY and CDR2 is SMNVEV (reference sequence). This CDR3 spans 13 amino acids. In nucleotides, the CDR3 is TGTGCCAGCAGTTTGTACCCGAACTATGGCTACACCTTC. This sequence encodes CASSLYPNYGYTF.

This clonotype was recorded many times. This chain joins TRBV7-9 and TRBJ2-7, with 11 bases fitting TRBD2. This CDR3 comprises 14 residues. V gave up 5 bases and J gave up 5 bases; unmatched junction bases: 5. CDR1 is SEHNR and CDR2 is FQNEAQ in the germline V gene (reference sequence). CDR3: CASSLTSGSNEQYF. The CDR3 coding sequence is TGTGCCAGCAGCCTTACTAGCGGGAGTAACGAGCAGTACTTC.

This sequence joins TRBV5-1 and TRBJ2-7, with D perhaps matching TRBD2 (5 bases). The CDR3 sequence is 13 residues long. Germline assignment: CDR1 SGHRS and CDR2 YFSETQ. The ends were cut back, 1 base at V and 3 bases at J, with 8 bases in the middle. The DNA for the CDR3 is TGCGCCAGCAGCTTGCCAAGCGGCTACGAGCAGTACTTC. Amino acid sequence: CASSLPSGYEQYF.

Many counts were recorded for this clonotype. The chain employs TRBV12-3 or TRBV12-4 and TRBJ2-1; D might be TRBD1 (5 bases). The CDR3 consists of 17 residues. Trimming shortened V by 8 bases and J by 4 bases, and 24 bases separated the two germline ends. The CDR3 DNA is TGTGCCAGCCGTCCGTTCCCGAAGGGGCCTGGTTACAATGAGCAGTTCTTC. Translation gives CASRPFPKGPGYNEQFF.

This clonotype showed up just a few times. V and J are TRBV6-1 and TRBJ2-7; TRBD2 matches at 9 bases. The germline gives CDR1 MNHNS, CDR2 SASEGT. Losses at the gene ends were 3 bases for V and 7 bases for J; bases not matched to a gene: 10. This CDR3 contains 15 residues. The CDR3 protein is CASSDPLRLAGEQYF. The CDR3 DNA sequence: TGTGCCAGCAGTGATCCCCTCCGGCTAGCGGGGGAGCAGTACTTC.

This CDR3 reads CASSYSRAGGNYGYTF. The CDR3 region has the DNA TGTGCCAGCAGTTACTCGAGAGCGGGAGGAAACTATGGCTACACCTTC. The chain is built from TRBV6-5 and TRBJ1-2; D remains unclear. CDR1 is MNHEY and CDR2 is SVGAGI in the germline V gene. The CDR3 runs to 16 residues. V gave up 0 bases and J gave up 2 bases, with 13 bases separating them.

In this sample, this clonotype turned up many times. The genes are TRBV6-5 and TRBJ2-7; D is ambiguous. The CDR3 runs to 12 residues. V dropped 2 bases and J dropped 1 base, with 3 bases sitting between them. Germline CDR1 and CDR2: MNHEY and SVGAGI. The CDR3: CASSYASYEQYF. The CDR3 DNA reads as TGTGCCAGCAGTTACGCATCCTACGAGCAGTACTTC.

CDR3 DNA: TGCGCCAGCAGCAAGGGACACAGAGAAACCGGGGAGCTGTTTTTT. Translated: CASSKGHRETGELFF. The chain carries TRBV5-1 and TRBJ2-2; a weak D match, TRBD1 (6 bases). Trimming removed 4 bases from V and 5 bases from J, with 15 bases in between. The germline gives CDR1 SGHRS, CDR2 YFSETQ. This CDR3 contains 15 residues. The full variable domain, with the rest looked up from reference TRBV5-1 and TRBJ2-2, is KAGVTQTPRYLIKTRGQQVTLSCSPISGHRSVSWYQQTPGQGLQFLFEYFSETQRNKGNFPGRFSGRQFSNSRSEMNVSTLELGDSALYLCASSKGHRETGELFFGEGSRLTVL.

Notes on this clonotype: A read error is likely, as this CDR3 ends without the conserved phenylalanine or tryptophan. The limits of the CDR3 on the DNA are not certain, so only TCRdb's listed CDR3 is given. V usage is TRBV28 and J usage is TRBJ1-1; the table's TRBD1 call for D was not verified on the DNA. The germline V gene encodes CDR1 MDHEN and CDR2 SYDVKM. From its first to its last residue, the CDR3 has 13 amino acids. CDR3 loop: CVSSLTGDTEALL.

This clonotype was observed at least ten times. This chain uses TRBV2 with TRBJ1-1; perhaps TRBD1 as D (6 bases). The CDR3 covers 14 residues. With 2 bases removed from V and 1 base from J, the gap between germline ends came to 8 bases. The germline V gene has CDR1 SNHLY and CDR2 FYNNEI. This CDR3 is CASSERQANTEAFF. CDR3 nucleotides: TGTGCCAGCAGTGAAAGACAGGCGAACACTGAAGCTTTCTTT.

Ten or more counts support this clonotype. CDR3 DNA: TGTGCCAGCAGCCTTCGACTAGCGGGAGAGAACGAGCAGTACTTC. This sequence encodes CASSLRLAGENEQYF. The chain has TRBV6-2 or TRBV6-3 and TRBJ2-7, with 12 bases fitting TRBD2. Germline V gives CDR1 MNHEY, CDR2 SVGEGT. CDR3 length: 15 amino acids. Trimming cost V 6 bases and J 5 bases; bases outside gene matches: 8.

In this sample, this clonotype turned up many times. This chain links TRBV24-1 with TRBJ1-2; no reliable D call. V was shortened by 0 bases and J by 2 bases, with 6 bases between the two germline ends. Germline loops: CDR1 KGHDR, CDR2 SFDVKD. The CDR3 is 14 amino acids. Here the CDR3 reads CATSDLLRNYGYTF. The CDR3 DNA is TGTGCCACCAGTGATTTGCTCAGAAACTATGGCTACACCTTC.

This clonotype was counted ten times or more. The chain links TRBV6-5 to TRBJ1-3; D might be TRBD1 (6 bases). The CDR3 extends over 14 amino acids. V gave up 6 bases and J gave up 2 bases, with 11 bases separating them. Germline V gene data show CDR1 as MNHEY and CDR2 as SVGAGI. CDR3 amino acids: CASSRGKAGNTIYF. The CDR3 DNA reads as TGTGCCAGCAGCAGGGGAAAGGCTGGAAACACCATATATTTT.

The chain links TRBV20-1 to TRBJ2-7, with 7 bases that match TRBD2. The germline V gene encodes CDR1 DFQATT and CDR2 SNEGSKA (reference sequence). V shed 6 bases, J shed 1 base, and the junction held 9 bases outside the gene matches. CDR3 length: 14 amino acids. CDR3 sequence (DNA): TGCAGTGCAAAGAAGGGACTACGATCCTACGAGCAGTACTTC. Translating it yields CSAKKGLRSYEQYF.

In its sample, this clonotype was seen many times. The genes are TRBV6-2 or TRBV6-3 and TRBJ2-5, with unresolved D. The CDR3 totals 14 residues. V shed 2 bases and J shed 1 base, with 8 bases lying between them. Germline CDR1 is MNHEY and CDR2 is SVGEGT. The CDR3, as DNA: TGTGCCAGCAGTTACGTCGGCAGCCAAGAGACCCAGTACTTC. The encoded protein is CASSYVGSQETQYF.

Comments on this clonotype: An end of the junction differs from the germline gene, which may be a read error. This chain connects TRBV12-3 or TRBV12-4 to TRBJ2-4; D could derive from TRBD1 or TRBD2 (5 bases each). CDR3 length: 18 amino acids. In DNA, the CDR3 is TGTGCCAGCAGCAGTTTTTGGGGGAGACAGCGAGCCAAAAACATTAAGTACTTC. Translation gives CASSSFWGRQRAKNIKYF.

This clonotype has more than one count but fewer than ten. CDR3 sequence (DNA): TGTGCCAGCAGTTATCTCGAGCGGGAGGGCCCCGGTACGCAGTATTTT. This encodes CASSYLEREGPGTQYF. The rearrangement uses TRBV6-2 or TRBV6-3 and TRBJ2-3, with 10 bases fitting TRBD2. Germline assignment: CDR1 MNHEY and CDR2 SVGEGT. V lost 3 bases, J lost 8 bases, and 11 bases stayed unmatched. The CDR3 has 16 residues.

The chain's CDR3 is CASSYSRGTNYGYTF. CDR3 in DNA: TGTGCCAGCAGTTACTCGCGGGGGACTAACTATGGCTACACCTTC. The V gene is TRBV6-5, the J gene TRBJ1-2, with a weak D call TRBD1 (5 bases). V was clipped by 0 bases and J by 0 bases, with 8 bases between them. Germline assignment: CDR1 MNHEY and CDR2 SVGAGI. CDR3 length: 15 amino acids.

This clonotype was observed at least ten times. This chain joins TRBV6-5 and TRBJ1-2; 9 bases agree with TRBD1. V was clipped by 3 bases and J by 6 bases; unmatched bases: 5. This CDR3 contains 14 residues. CDR1 and CDR2 (germline): MNHEY, SVGAGI. CDR3 nucleotides: TGTGCCAGCAGTTATTCCGACAGGGGGGATGGCTACACCTTC. Its protein product is CASSYSDRGDGYTF.